Listed below are T cell receptor beta chains from one sample, sequenced in a study of blood T cells in healthy people across ages. TCRdb independently ran MiXCR on the 5' RACE reads; one entry per CDR3 protein. Of 650,000 to 800,000 distinct CDR3 sequences in the sample, approximately 52% were seen once. The sequenced sample was blood. All receptors come from a woman aged 80 or over in good health. CDR3s include the opening cysteine and the closing phenylalanine or tryptophan. The order of the fields is clone size, V gene, D gene, J gene, CDR3 protein, CDR3 DNA. D genes are given only for firm matches. Only part of the rows carry a size: once, few, many, or a class if the clone is expanded.

few	TRBV12-3/TRBV12-4	.	TRBJ2-2	CASSFNLAGELFF	TGTGCCAGCAGTTTTAACTTGGCCGGGGAGCTGTTTTTT
once	TRBV7-2	.	TRBJ1-2	CASSRGTYGAGYTF	TGTGCCAGCAGCAGAGGGACATACGGTGCTGGCTACACCTTC
many	TRBV9	TRBD1	TRBJ1-6	CASSRDSSPLHF	TGTGCCAGCAGCCGGGACAGCTCCCCCCTCCACTTT
few	TRBV27	.	TRBJ2-5	CASSPGQGFETQYF	TGTGCCAGCAGCCCGGGGCAGGGTTTTGAGACCCAGTACTTC
.	TRBV2	.	TRBJ1-5	CASSEDRVPNQPQHF	TGTGCCAGCAGTGAGGATCGGGTTCCCAATCAGCCCCAGCATTTT
many	TRBV29-1	TRBD1	TRBJ2-1	CSGGQGSSSYNEQFF	TGCAGCGGGGGACAGGGGTCGAGCTCCTACAATGAGCAGTTCTTC
.	TRBV12-3/TRBV12-4	.	TRBJ1-1	CASSFGQPEAFF	TGTGCCAGCAGTTTCGGGCAGCCTGAAGCTTTCTTT
.	TRBV20-1	TRBD2	TRBJ2-7	CSALAGSYEQYF	TGCAGTGCTCTAGCGGGAAGTTACGAGCAGTACTTC
many	TRBV12-3/TRBV12-4	TRBD2	TRBJ2-1	CASSSSTSGLYNEQFF	TGTGCCAGCAGTTCCTCGACTAGCGGACTATACAATGAGCAGTTCTTC
few	TRBV5-5	.	TRBJ1-1	CASSSPRTGRGNTEAFF	TGTGCCAGCAGCTCGCCCCGGACGGGCCGAGGAAACACTGAAGCTTTCTTT
.	TRBV27	.	TRBJ2-2	CASSLGWRGGTTGELFF	TGTGCCAGCAGTTTAGGGTGGAGAGGGGGGACCACCGGGGAGCTGTTTTTT
.	TRBV6-5	.	TRBJ2-3	CASMGFLRADTQYF	TGTGCCAGCATGGGGTTCCTACGGGCAGATACGCAGTATTTT
.	TRBV20-1	.	TRBJ2-1	CSARDLGLDAYNEQFF	TGCAGTGCTAGAGATTTAGGCCTTGATGCCTACAATGAGCAGTTCTTC
.	TRBV7-9	TRBD2	TRBJ2-1	CASSLVGAGYNEQFF	TGTGCCAGCAGCTTAGTCGGAGCGGGGTACAATGAGCAGTTCTTC
once	TRBV7-2	.	TRBJ2-5	CASSRAGGRETQYF	TGTGCCAGCAGCCGTGCTGGGGGCCGGGAGACCCAGTACTTC
.	TRBV7-2	.	TRBJ2-5	CASSPRWGQETQYF	TGTGCCAGCAGTCCCCGATGGGGACAAGAGACCCAGTACTTC
once	TRBV6-4	.	TRBJ2-5	CASSDEEGGTQYF	TGTGCCAGCAGTGACGAAGAGGGAGGGACCCAGTACTTC
.	TRBV6-6	.	TRBJ1-2	CASSYPDGRVDGYTF	TGTGCCAGCAGTTACCCAGACGGCAGGGTGGACGGCTACACCTTC
many	TRBV20-1	.	TRBJ2-1	CSASAGKGGEQFF	TGCAGTGCTAGTGCGGGGAAAGGGGGTGAGCAGTTCTTC
.	TRBV6-2/TRBV6-3	TRBD2	TRBJ2-7	CASGSAGGGSYEQYF	TGTGCCAGCGGGTCAGCGGGAGGCGGCTCCTACGAGCAGTACTTC
.	TRBV12-3/TRBV12-4	TRBD2	TRBJ2-3	CASSFAGGRRDTQYF	TGTGCCAGCAGTTTTGCGGGGGGGCGTAGAGATACGCAGTATTTT
.	TRBV20-1	.	TRBJ1-4	CSARIQDYEKLFF	TGCAGTGCTAGAATACAGGACTATGAAAAACTGTTTTTT
.	TRBV12-3/TRBV12-4	.	TRBJ2-5	CASREGQSQETQYF	TGTGCCAGCAGGGAGGGACAGAGCCAAGAGACCCAGTACTTC
.	TRBV3-1	.	TRBJ1-6	CASSQSGRSPLHF	TGTGCCAGCAGCCAATCAGGGAGGTCACCCCTCCACTTT
many	TRBV5-1	.	TRBJ2-7	CASRIQEGYEQYF	TGCGCCAGCAGAATTCAAGAGGGGTACGAGCAGTACTTC
many	TRBV3-1	.	TRBJ2-4	CASSQETGVGQNIQYF	TGTGCCAGCAGCCAAGAAACGGGAGTGGGTCAAAACATTCAGTACTTC
few	TRBV10-3	.	TRBJ2-3	CAIRDAGGTDTQYF	TGTGCCATCAGAGACGCAGGGGGGACAGATACGCAGTATTTT